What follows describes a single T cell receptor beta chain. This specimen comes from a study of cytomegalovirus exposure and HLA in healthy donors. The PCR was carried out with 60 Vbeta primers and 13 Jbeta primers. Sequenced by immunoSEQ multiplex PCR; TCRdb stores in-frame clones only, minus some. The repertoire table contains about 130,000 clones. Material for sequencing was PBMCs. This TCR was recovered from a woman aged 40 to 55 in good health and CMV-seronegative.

Here the CDR3 DNA reads TGTGCCAGCAGCTTAGGGCTCATGCATGAGCAGTTCTTC. The encoded protein is CASSLGLMHEQFF. The rearrangement joins TRBV7-8 to TRBJ2-1; no clear D. The V and J ends lost 1 base and 8 bases respectively, with 9 bases between them. The germline CDR1 and CDR2 sequences are SGHVS and FQNEAQ. The CDR3 runs 13 residues.